A selection of T cell receptor beta chains follows, all from one sample in a study of patients and donors after allogeneic stem cell transplantation. TCRdb recomputed calls from the RT-PCR reads with MiXCR, one row per CDR3 protein. Of about a million distinct CDR3 sequences detected, roughly 18% appear once; the ten largest clones hold about 6%. Sequences were obtained from blood, either unsorted or a sorted T cell fraction (not recorded which). Receptors were obtained from a human donor who was either an allogeneic HSCT recipient or a stem cell or donor lymphocyte infusion donor (not recorded which). It is not recorded whose cells these are; they may come from a transplant donor. The conserved cysteine and the conserved F or W are not part of the CDR3 here. Fields, in order: J gene, V gene, CDR3 protein.

TRBJ1-1,TRBV7-6,ASSLGPAADTEAF
TRBJ2-6,TRBV4-2,ASSQSSGANVLT
TRBJ2-3,TRBV6-5,ASSYRRDHTDTQY
TRBJ2-2,TRBV5-1,ASSTTQSNTGELF
TRBJ1-4,TRBV5-1,ASSLEGSEKLF
TRBJ2-1,TRBV12-3/TRBV12-4,ASSPDLGNEQF
TRBJ2-1,TRBV2,ASSGGPSNEQF
TRBJ2-2,TRBV3-1,ASSRRTGGRTGELF
TRBJ1-1,TRBV25-1,ARGQGTTEAF
TRBJ1-5,TRBV20-1,SARSDSNQPQH
TRBJ2-2,TRBV19,ASSILWDRLRRELF
TRBJ1-1,TRBV7-9,ASSLRGSKGDTEAF
TRBJ2-1,TRBV7-7,ASSLTSGGAKYNEQF
TRBJ2-5,TRBV15,ATSRDSGRGGETQY
TRBJ2-1,TRBV6-1,ASQVGAPQF
TRBJ1-5,TRBV25-1,ASSEYHRVGQPQH
TRBJ2-1,TRBV5-1,ASLPTTLDPYNEQF
TRBJ2-2,TRBV5-1,ASSNTGTGSGELF
TRBJ2-1,TRBV12-3/TRBV12-4,ASSLSPLDAQF
TRBJ1-3,TRBV5-1,ASRLTGDGNTIY
TRBJ1-5,TRBV3-1,ASSQSDRYQPQH
TRBJ2-7,TRBV11-2,ASSPTSGRADEQY
TRBJ2-3,TRBV2,ASSGDPPGADTQY
TRBJ2-1,TRBV9,ASSQRQSGVPPDEQF
TRBJ2-3,TRBV7-9,ASSLGLAGFSTDTQY
TRBJ1-1,TRBV7-9,ASSSNSIRRNNEAF
TRBJ1-1,TRBV5-6,ASSLHQGLGNTEAF